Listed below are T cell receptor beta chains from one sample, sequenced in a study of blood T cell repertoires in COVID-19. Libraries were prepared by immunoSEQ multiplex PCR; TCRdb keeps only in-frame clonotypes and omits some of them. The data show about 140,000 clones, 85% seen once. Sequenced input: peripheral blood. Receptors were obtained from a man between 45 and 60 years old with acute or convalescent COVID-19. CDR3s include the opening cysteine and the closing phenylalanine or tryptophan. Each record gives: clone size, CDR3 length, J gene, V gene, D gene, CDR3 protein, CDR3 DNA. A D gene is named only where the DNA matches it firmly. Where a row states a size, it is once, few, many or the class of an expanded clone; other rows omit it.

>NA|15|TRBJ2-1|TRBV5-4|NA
CASSLGAGLGNEQFF
TGTGCCAGCAGCCTGGGGGCGGGTCTGGGCAATGAGCAGTTCTTC
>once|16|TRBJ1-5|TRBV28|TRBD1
CASSTTVDRRNQPQHF
TGTGCCAGCAGCACCACCGTGGACAGGAGAAATCAGCCCCAGCATTTT
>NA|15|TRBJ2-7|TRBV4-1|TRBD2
CASSSSLAGSYEQYF
TGCGCCAGCAGCTCCTCCCTAGCGGGGAGTTACGAGCAGTACTTC
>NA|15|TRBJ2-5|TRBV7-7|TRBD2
CASSYSGGLEETQYF
TGTGCTAGCAGCTATAGCGGGGGGCTAGAAGAGACCCAGTACTTC
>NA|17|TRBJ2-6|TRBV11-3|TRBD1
CASLDRGRLDGANVLTF
TGTGCCAGCCTTGACAGGGGGCGTCTGGATGGGGCCAACGTCCTGACTTTC
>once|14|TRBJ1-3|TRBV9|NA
CASSVSNSGNTIYF
TGTGCCAGCAGCGTATCAAACTCTGGAAACACCATATATTTT
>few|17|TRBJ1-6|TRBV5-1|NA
CASSFTGASSYNSPLHF
TGCGCCAGCAGCTTCACGGGTGCCAGCTCCTATAATTCACCCCTCCACTTT
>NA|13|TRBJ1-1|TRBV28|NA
CASSFHRYTEAFF
TGTGCCAGCAGTTTTCACAGATACACTGAAGCTTTCTTT
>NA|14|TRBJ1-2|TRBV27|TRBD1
CASSLRDRGAGYTF
TGTGCCAGCAGTCTACGGGACAGGGGGGCAGGCTACACCTTC
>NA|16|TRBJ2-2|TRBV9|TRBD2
CASSVGAGGFAGELFF
TGTGCCAGCAGCGTTGGGGCGGGGGGCTTTGCCGGGGAGCTGTTTTTT
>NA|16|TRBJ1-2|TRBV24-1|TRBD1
CATSDPGQGPNYGYTF
TGTGCCACCAGTGATCCTGGACAGGGACCTAACTATGGCTACACCTTC
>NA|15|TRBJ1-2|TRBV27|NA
CASSLTPGLNYGYTF
TGTGCCAGCAGTTTAACCCCAGGGCTTAACTATGGCTACACCTTC
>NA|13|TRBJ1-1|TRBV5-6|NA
CASSLDWGHEAFF
TGTGCCAGCAGCTTGGACTGGGGCCATGAAGCTTTCTTT
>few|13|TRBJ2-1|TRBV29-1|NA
CSVVLPNYNEQFF
TGCAGCGTTGTACTACCCAACTACAATGAGCAGTTCTTC
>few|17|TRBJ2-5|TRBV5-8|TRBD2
CASSFSSGGSLRETQYF
TGTGCCAGCAGCTTTTCTAGCGGAGGGTCCTTACGGGAGACCCAGTACTTC
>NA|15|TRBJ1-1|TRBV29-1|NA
CSVTPPHTRGTEAFF
TGCAGCGTCACCCCGCCCCATACAAGGGGCACTGAAGCTTTCTTT
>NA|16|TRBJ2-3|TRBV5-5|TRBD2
CASSLSAGGGTDTQYF
TGTGCCAGCAGCTTGTCGGCGGGGGGGGGCACAGATACGCAGTATTTT
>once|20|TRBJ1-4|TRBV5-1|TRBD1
CASSLGLGNRGRATNEKLFF
TGCGCCAGCAGCTTGGGTTTGGGGAACAGGGGAAGGGCAACTAATGAAAAACTGTTTTTT
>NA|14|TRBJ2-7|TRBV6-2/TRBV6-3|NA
CASSSATELGVQYF
TGTGCCAGCAGTTCTGCGACGGAACTAGGTGTGCAGTACTTC
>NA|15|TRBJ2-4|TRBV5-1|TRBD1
CASSLDNRGKNIQYF
TGCGCCAGCAGCTTGGATAACAGGGGAAAAAACATTCAGTACTTC
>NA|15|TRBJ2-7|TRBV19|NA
CASSTEGGPTYEQYF
TGTGCCAGTAGCACCGAGGGGGGGCCGACCTACGAGCAGTACTTC
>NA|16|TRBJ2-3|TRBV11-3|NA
CASSSVGQAGTDTQYF
TGTGCCAGCAGCTCGGTGGGACAAGCGGGCACAGATACGCAGTATTTT
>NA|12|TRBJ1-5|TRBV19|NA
CASSMGRANQHF
TGTGCCAGTAGTATGGGGAGGGCCAACCAGCATTTT
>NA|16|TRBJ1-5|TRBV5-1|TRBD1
CASSAGTASGNQPQHF
TGCGCCAGCAGCGCCGGGACAGCTAGCGGCAATCAGCCCCAGCATTTT
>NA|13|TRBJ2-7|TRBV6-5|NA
CASRIRVRNEQYF
TGTGCCAGCAGAATCAGGGTGAGGAACGAGCAGTACTTC
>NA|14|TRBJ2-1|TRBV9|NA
CASSVASDGNEQFF
TGTGCCAGCAGCGTAGCTTCCGACGGGAATGAGCAGTTCTTC
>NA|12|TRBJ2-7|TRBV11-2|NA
CASSLARYEQYF
TGTGCCAGCAGCTTAGCCCGCTACGAGCAGTACTTC
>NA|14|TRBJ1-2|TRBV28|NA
CASSPGGSNYGYTF
TGTGCCAGCAGCCCGGGGGGCAGTAACTATGGCTACACCTTC
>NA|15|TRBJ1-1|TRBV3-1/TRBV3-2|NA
CASSHPGLTRAEAFF
TGTGCCAGCAGCCATCCAGGCCTAACGAGGGCTGAAGCTTTCTTT
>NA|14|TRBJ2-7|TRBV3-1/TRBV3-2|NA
CASTPGAGSYEQYF
TGTGCCAGCACCCCAGGGGCAGGTAGTTACGAGCAGTACTTC
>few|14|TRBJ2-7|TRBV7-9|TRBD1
CASSAGTGAYEQYF
TGTGCCAGCAGCGCGGGGACAGGGGCCTACGAGCAGTACTTC
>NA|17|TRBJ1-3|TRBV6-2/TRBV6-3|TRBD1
CASSFRTGESSGNTIYF
TGTGCCAGCAGTTTCCGGACAGGGGAATCCTCTGGAAACACCATATATTTT